Reported below is one T cell receptor beta chain. This entry comes from a study of monozygotic twins with inflammatory bowel disease. One entry per CDR3 protein, without DNA, is what TCRdb gives after re-calling the 5' RACE reads. The data include roughly 100,000 distinct CDR3 sequences; the top ten clones carry 1.9%. The CDR3 contains 15 residues. CDR1 DFQATT and CDR2 SNEGSKA come from the germline V gene (reference sequence). The chain recombines TRBV20-1 with TRBJ2-4; no DNA is available, so the TRBD1 call from TCRdb remains unchecked. The sequencing input was blood. The TCR originated in a human donor with ulcerative colitis or Crohn's disease, or a healthy co-twin of an affected twin (not recorded which). CDR3: CSAHNPQGAKNIQYF.